A single sample gave rise to the 15 T cell receptor beta chains below, sequenced in a study of tumor-infiltrating lymphocytes in localized non-small cell lung cancer. Libraries were prepared by immunoSEQ multiplex PCR; TCRdb keeps only in-frame clonotypes and omits some of them. Of about 23,000 clones in the sample, less than 70% were seen once. Input material: lung tumor tissue. These receptors were taken from a human donor with non-small cell lung cancer.

This chain links TRBV5-5 with TRBJ2-2; 12 bases map to TRBD2. V trimming: 7 bases; J trimming: 3 bases; junction bases outside the gene matches: 7. Germline values: CDR1 SGHKS, CDR2 YYEKEE (reference sequence). The CDR3 runs 16 residues. CDR3 nucleotide sequence: TGTGCCAGCGCCACCAGACTAGCGGGAGACACCGGGGAGCTGTTTTTT. This translates into CASATRLAGDTGELFF.

This chain connects TRBV6-1 to TRBJ1-5, with D possibly TRBD1 on 6 matching bases. The germline CDR1 and CDR2 sequences are MNHNS and SASEGT. The V end was cut by 1 base, the J end by 0 bases, with 13 bases between. The CDR3 length is 17 residues. The CDR3 spells CASSEVGGGGSNQPQHF. The CDR3 DNA reads as TGTGCCAGCAGTGAAGTTGGAGGGGGAGGTAGCAATCAGCCCCAGCATTTT.

The V gene is TRBV7-2, the J gene TRBJ2-3, with 7 positions matching TRBD2. Germline V gives CDR1 SGHTA, CDR2 FQGNSA. After removal of 1 base from V and 4 bases from J, the junction contained 5 bases not matched to a gene. This CDR3 spans 15 amino acids. The CDR3 DNA follows: TGTGCCAGCAGCTTAGGAGGCGGGAGCGCAGATACGCAGTATTTT. It specifies CASSLGGGSADTQYF.

The chain recombines TRBV5-7 with TRBJ2-1, with D tentatively TRBD2 (5 bases). TRBV5-7 is an open reading frame, and its role is uncertain. V lost 4 bases and J 5 bases, leaving 16 bases between the germline ends. This CDR3 is 15 amino acids long. The CDR3 DNA reads as TGTGCCAGCAGCCCCGAGGGTGAGTTCCACAATGAGCAGTTCTTC. Its translation: CASSPEGEFHNEQFF.

This clone was observed a few times. J is TRBJ1-5 and V is TRBV7-2; 7 bases are shared with TRBD1. Losses at the gene ends were 5 bases for V and 4 bases for J; bases not matched to a gene: 2. The CDR3 spans 13 residues. Germline values: CDR1 SGHTA, CDR2 FQGNSA. In DNA, the CDR3 is TGTGCCAGCAGCCCGGACAGGAATCAGCCCCAGCATTTT. This encodes CASSPDRNQPQHF. Supplemented by reference TRBV7-2 and TRBJ1-5, the full variable domain reads GAGVSQSPSNKVTEKGKDVELRCDPISGHTALYWYRQSLGQGLEFLIYFQGNSAPDKSGLPSDRFSAERTGGSVSTLTIQRTQQEDSAVYLCASSPDRNQPQHFGDGTRLSIL.

The chain employs TRBV5-6 and TRBJ2-5; 8 bases match TRBD1. Germline V CDR1 and CDR2: SGHDT, YYEEEE. J gave up 3 bases and V 2 bases, and 3 bases lay outside the gene matches. The CDR3 is 14 amino acids. CDR3 sequence reads: CASSLTQGEETQYF. The CDR3, as DNA: TGTGCCAGCAGCTTAACACAGGGGGAAGAGACCCAGTACTTC.

The genes are TRBV20-1 and TRBJ1-1; D uncertain. The length of the CDR3 is 11 residues. V was cut by 6 bases and J by 0 bases, with 5 bases left in between. Germline V CDR1 and CDR2: DFQATT, SNEGSKA (reference sequence). This CDR3 reads CSAKVNTEAFF. The CDR3 DNA is TGCAGTGCGAAGGTGAACACTGAAGCTTTCTTT.

The rearrangement joins TRBV6-1 to TRBJ1-2; 8 nucleotides align to TRBD1. V gave up 5 bases and J gave up 5 bases; unmatched junction bases: 7. The CDR3 has 14 amino acids. The germline gives CDR1 MNHNS, CDR2 SASEGT. The CDR3 DNA reads TGTGCCAGCAGTTATCGGGACAGGTCGTATGGCTACACCTTC. This encodes CASSYRDRSYGYTF.

This clone was observed once. The genes are TRBV30 and TRBJ2-3, with D possibly TRBD1 on 6 matching bases. The length of the CDR3 is 14 residues. Looked up from germline, CDR1 is GTSNPN and CDR2 is SVGIG (reference sequence). The V and J ends lost 3 bases and 3 bases respectively, with 13 bases between them. CDR3 in DNA: TGTGCCTGGAGGAGGGGGTCTGGGACAGATACGCAGTATTTT. Its protein product is CAWRRGSGTDTQYF.

The chain is built from TRBV7-2 and TRBJ2-5; the D gene could be TRBD1 or TRBD2 (7 bases each). V was trimmed by 3 bases and J by 1 base, leaving 15 bases between them. Germline CDR1 SGHTA, CDR2 FQGNSA. CDR3 length: 16 amino acids. CDR3 sequence: CASSFRQGGTQETQYF. The CDR3 region has the DNA TGTGCCAGCAGCTTCCGACAGGGAGGGACCCAAGAGACCCAGTACTTC.

This clone has only a few counts. This rearrangement joins TRBV10-1 to TRBJ2-1, with 8 bases matching TRBD1. V shed 4 bases and J 6 bases; nucleotides not matched to a gene: 2. Germline V gene data show CDR1 as WNHNN and CDR2 as SYGVQD (reference sequence). This CDR3 has 13 amino acids. CDR3 in DNA: TGCGCCAGCAGTGGGACAGGGTTCAATGAGCAGTTCTTC. It encodes CASSGTGFNEQFF.

V and J are TRBV10-3 and TRBJ2-3; D is unclear. V lost 4 bases and J lost 4, with 9 bases in between. This CDR3 has 13 residues. In germline, CDR1 is ENHRY, CDR2 SYGVKD. Here the CDR3 reads CAISVAAPDTQYF. DNA for the CDR3: TGTGCCATCAGTGTGGCGGCCCCAGATACGCAGTATTTT.

This rearrangement joins TRBV4-2 to TRBJ1-4, with D uncertain. The CDR3 runs to 16 residues. Between the trimmed V and J ends, which lost 0 bases and 0 bases, there was a span of 8 bases. Germline V gene data show CDR1 as LGHNA and CDR2 as YNFKEQ. As DNA, the CDR3 is TGTGCCAGCAGCCAAGATCCCGCAGCAACTAATGAAAAACTGTTTTTT. Translation: CASSQDPAATNEKLFF.

The V call is TRBV5-1, the J call TRBJ1-1; D is unresolved. CDR3 length equals 15 residues. Trimming left V 4 bases short and J 1 base short, with 14 bases between. Germline lookup yields CDR1 SGHRS and CDR2 YFSETQ. In nucleotides, the CDR3 is TGCGCCAGCAGCCCCCGTGGAGGACCGAACACTGAAGCTTTCTTT. Translating gives CASSPRGGPNTEAFF.

The J gene is TRBJ1-1, the V gene TRBV18; TRBD1 matches at 10 bases. The germline CDR1 and CDR2 sequences are KGHSH and LQKENI. This CDR3 region has 16 residues. Unmatched junction bases numbered 6, after V lost 4 bases and J lost 1 base. The CDR3 reads CASSLGQGGTNTEAFF. As DNA, the CDR3 is TGTGCCAGCTCACTCGGACAGGGGGGGACGAACACTGAAGCTTTCTTT.